This T cell receptor (beta chain) came from a study of technical replicates of blood from a handful of donors (dated by TCRdb to 2015 to 2018). Receptor amplification or capture employed the immunoSEQ multiplex PCR assay. Not all clones reach the TCRdb copy of this immuneACCESS table, which keeps in-frame sequences only. Checked studies attribute under half of the gap to unresolved V genes and leave the rest unexplained. The sample table lists 11,000 to 15,000 clones, 84% of them with a count of one. The ten biggest clones cover roughly a tenth of the sample. A note on this clone: Its recognized antigen is unknown. No qualities accompany the bases; no much larger clone lies one base away.

Sequenced material: PBMCs. This receptor was obtained from a human donor in good health.

CDR3 loop: CASSLAISTDTQYF. The nucleotide sequence is given as TGCGCCAGCAGCTTGGCTATTAGCACAGATACGCAGTATTTT. The sequence links TRBV5-1 to TRBJ2-3; the D gene remains uncertain. V is pared back by 0 bases and J by 0 bases, with 5 bases lying between the germline termini. Via the germline V gene, CDR1 is SGHRS and CDR2 YFSETQ. The CDR3, cysteine through phenylalanine, is 14 amino acids long. Solely the CDR3 DNA is kept, with 42 bases framed from the first base. Supplemented by the reference TRBV5-1 and TRBJ2-3 proteins around the CDR3, the complete variable domain is KAGVTQTPRYLIKTRGQQVTLSCSPISGHRSVSWYQQTPGQGLQFLFEYFSETQRNKGNFPGRFSGRQFSNSRSEMNVSTLELGDSALYLCASSLAISTDTQYFGPGTRLTVL.